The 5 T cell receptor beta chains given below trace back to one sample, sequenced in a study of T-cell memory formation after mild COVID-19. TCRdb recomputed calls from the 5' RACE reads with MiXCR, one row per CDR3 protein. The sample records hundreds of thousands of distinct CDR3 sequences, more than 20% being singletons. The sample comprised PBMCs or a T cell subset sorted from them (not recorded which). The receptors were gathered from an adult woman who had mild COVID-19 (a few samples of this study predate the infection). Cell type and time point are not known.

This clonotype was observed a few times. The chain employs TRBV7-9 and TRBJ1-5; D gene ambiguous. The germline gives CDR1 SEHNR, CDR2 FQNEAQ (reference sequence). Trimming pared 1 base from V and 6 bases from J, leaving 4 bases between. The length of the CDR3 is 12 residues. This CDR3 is CASSLESQPQHF. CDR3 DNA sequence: TGTGCCAGCAGCTTAGAATCTCAGCCCCAGCATTTT. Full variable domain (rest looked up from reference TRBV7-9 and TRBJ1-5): DTGVSQNPRHKITKRGQNVTFRCDPISEHNRLYWYRQTLGQGPEFLTYFQNEAQLEKSRLLSDRFSAERPKGSFSTLEIQRTEQGDSAMYLCASSLESQPQHFGDGTRLSIL.

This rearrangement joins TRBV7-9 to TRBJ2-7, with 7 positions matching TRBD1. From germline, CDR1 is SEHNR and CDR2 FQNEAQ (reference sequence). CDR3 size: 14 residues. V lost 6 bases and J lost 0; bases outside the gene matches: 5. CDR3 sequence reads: CASRSGQSSYEQYF. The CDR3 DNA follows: TGTGCCAGCAGATCGGGACAGAGCTCCTACGAGCAGTACTTC.

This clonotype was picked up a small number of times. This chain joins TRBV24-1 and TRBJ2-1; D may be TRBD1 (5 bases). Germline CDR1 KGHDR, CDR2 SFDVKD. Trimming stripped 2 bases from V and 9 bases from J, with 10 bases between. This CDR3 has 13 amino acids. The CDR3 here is CATSDYHRPEQFF. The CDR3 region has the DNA TGTGCCACCAGTGATTACCACAGGCCTGAGCAGTTCTTC.

This CDR3 is CSANWGYEQYF. Written as DNA, the CDR3 is TGCAGTGCTAATTGGGGCTACGAGCAGTACTTC. This sequence joins TRBV20-1 and TRBJ2-7; no reliable D call. This CDR3 contains 11 residues. Germline V gene lookup returns CDR1 DFQATT and CDR2 SNEGSKA (reference sequence). V lost 4 bases to trimming and J lost 3 bases, with 7 bases between them.

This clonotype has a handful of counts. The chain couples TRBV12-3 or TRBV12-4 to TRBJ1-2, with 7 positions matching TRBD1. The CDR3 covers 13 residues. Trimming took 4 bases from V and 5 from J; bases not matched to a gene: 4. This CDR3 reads CASSSQGSYGYTF. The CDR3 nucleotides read TGTGCCAGCAGTTCACAGGGGAGTTATGGCTACACCTTC.